This T cell receptor (beta chain) came from a study of T cells in tumors after PD-1 blockade. The wider study: During anti-PD-1 treatment, some patients continued daily vismodegib 150 mg.

Overall study findings and caveats: Blood contained about 42% of the tumor's TCR clonotypes. Most post-therapy expanded exhausted CD8+ clones were new, undetected before treatment. Two pre-treatment samples showed no clonal replacement between them.

The CDR3 consists of 15 residues. V lost 5 bases, J lost 3 bases, and 7 bases stayed unmatched. Per germline, CDR1 SNHLY and CDR2 FYNNEI. Repertoires were generated with immunoSEQ multiplex PCR, while TCRdb's copy carries only in-frame clones and drops some. The repertoire consists of 1,500 to 2,000 clones, with about 67% occurring once and the leading ten covering roughly 38%. On this clone itself: Antigen: not known.

The input for sequencing was tumor tissue, taken before anti-PD-1 treatment. The sequence was obtained from a human donor with cutaneous squamous cell carcinoma. The gene calls are TRBV2 and TRBJ2-7, with 10 nucleotides matching TRBD1. The chain's CDR3 is CASSSDRGAIYEQYF. The CDR3 DNA follows: TGTGCCAGCAGTTCGGACAGGGGGGCAATCTACGAGCAGTACTTC.